In its sample, the clone carrying this T cell receptor (beta chain) was seen once. Its antigen is undetermined. The data were produced by immunoSEQ multiplex PCR, yet TCRdb's version contains in-frame clones alone and is incomplete. The sample consists of 25,000 to 35,000 clones, 60% to 80% of them appearing once. Brentuximab vedotin exposure varied, and every patient relapsed after autologous stem cell transplantation. These data come from a study of PD-1 blockade in classical Hodgkin lymphoma. Whole-study findings and limits: Whoever responded completely had baseline diversity much like that seen in newly diagnosed patients.

CDR1 is SGHNT and CDR2 is YYREEE in the germline V gene (reference sequence). V lost 3 bases, J lost 1 base, and 4 bases lay in between. This CDR3 comprises 12 residues. This chain connects TRBV5-4 to TRBJ2-5; D is undetermined. Sample: peripheral blood mononuclear cells (PBMCs), taken before the second cycle of nivolumab. The sequence was collected from a human donor with classical Hodgkin lymphoma. The CDR3 region is CASSYPQETQYF. As DNA, the CDR3 is TGTGCCAGCAGCTACCCCCAAGAGACCCAGTACTTC.